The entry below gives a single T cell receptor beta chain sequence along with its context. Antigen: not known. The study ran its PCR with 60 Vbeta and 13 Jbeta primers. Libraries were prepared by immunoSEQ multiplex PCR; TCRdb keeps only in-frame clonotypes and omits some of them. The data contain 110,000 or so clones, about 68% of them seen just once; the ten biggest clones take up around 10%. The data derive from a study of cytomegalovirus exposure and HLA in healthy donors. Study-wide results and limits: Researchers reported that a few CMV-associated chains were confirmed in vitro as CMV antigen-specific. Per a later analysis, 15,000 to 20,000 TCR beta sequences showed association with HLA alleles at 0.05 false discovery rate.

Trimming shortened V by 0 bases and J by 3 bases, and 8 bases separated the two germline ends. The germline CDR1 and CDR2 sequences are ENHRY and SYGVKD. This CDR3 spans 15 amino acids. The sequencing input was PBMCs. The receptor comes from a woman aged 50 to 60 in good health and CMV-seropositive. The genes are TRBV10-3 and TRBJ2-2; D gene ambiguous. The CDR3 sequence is CAISESEADTGELFF. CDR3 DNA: TGTGCCATCAGTGAGTCTGAAGCTGACACCGGGGAGCTGTTTTTT.